One and the same sample provided the 7 T cell receptor beta chains below, sequenced in a study of blood T cell repertoires in COVID-19. Generated by immunoSEQ multiplex PCR, the TCRdb table keeps only in-frame clones and is missing some. The sample contains under 90,000 clones, approximately 90% of which appear only once. Material: peripheral blood. These receptors were collected from a man aged 65-85 years with active or convalescent COVID-19.

The chain links TRBV5-1 to TRBJ1-1; 9 nucleotides align to TRBD1. This CDR3 spans 14 amino acids. Germline trimming cut 2 bases from V and 6 bases from J; bases unmatched to any gene: 5. Germline CDR1 reads SGHRS; CDR2 reads YFSETQ. The DNA of the CDR3 is TGCGCCAGCAGCTTATGGACAGGGGTCCCTGAAGCTTTCTTT. Residues: CASSLWTGVPEAFF.

CDR3 coding DNA: TGTGCCAGCAGTCCATTCGGTTCACCCCTCCACTTT. Residues: CASSPFGSPLHF. The V gene is TRBV27, the J gene TRBJ1-6; unclear D gene. The germline CDR1 and CDR2 sequences are MNHEY and SMNVEV (reference sequence). V dropped 5 bases and J dropped 9 bases, with 8 bases sitting between them. The CDR3 is made up of 12 amino acids.

The chain joins TRBV7-9 to TRBJ1-1; D is unresolved. The length of the CDR3 is 14 residues. V gave up 2 bases and J gave up 1 base, with 8 bases separating them. The V gene's germline CDR1 is SEHNR and CDR2 FQNEAQ (reference sequence). The CDR3 sequence is CASSLPPGNTEAFF. CDR3 DNA sequence: TGTGCCAGCAGCTTACCCCCCGGGAACACTGAAGCTTTCTTT.

The chain couples TRBV5-1 to TRBJ2-2, with 9 bases lining up with TRBD1. V shed 0 bases and J 5 bases; nucleotides not matched to a gene: 5. The CDR3 has 16 amino acids. In germline, CDR1 is SGHRS, CDR2 YFSETQ. CDR3 region: CASSLVGTGRTGELFF. The CDR3 DNA is TGCGCCAGCAGCTTGGTAGGGACAGGGAGGACCGGGGAGCTGTTTTTT.

This clone was counted a single time. The chain is built from TRBV2 and TRBJ1-1; D may be TRBD1 (5 bases). The CDR3 contains 15 residues. CDR1 SNHLY and CDR2 FYNNEI come from the germline V gene. The V end lost 0 bases, the J end lost 4 bases, and 12 bases lay between the germline ends. CDR3 in amino acids: CASSEAWGESTEAFF. Here the CDR3 DNA reads TGTGCCAGCAGTGAAGCTTGGGGGGAGAGCACTGAAGCTTTCTTT.

The chain combines TRBV6-5 with TRBJ2-3; D perhaps matches TRBD1 (6 bases). Germline V CDR1 and CDR2: MNHEY, SVGAGI. Trimming shortened V by 7 bases and J by 5 bases, and 13 bases separated the two germline ends. The CDR3 is made up of 13 amino acids. Here the CDR3 DNA reads TGTGCCAGCACACCCTTACAGGGAGATACGCAGTATTTT. Translation: CASTPLQGDTQYF.

The chain employs TRBV7-3 and TRBJ2-1, with no clear D. V was pared by 6 bases and J by 0 bases, with 9 bases between. The V gene's germline CDR1 is SGHTA and CDR2 FQGTGA. The CDR3 sequence is 14 residues long. The CDR3 sequence: CASSERGSYNEQFF. The CDR3 coding sequence is TGTGCCAGCAGTGAGCGCGGCTCCTACAATGAGCAGTTCTTC.